Presented here are 8 T cell receptor beta chains from one specimen sequenced in a study of T cells expressing NK-cell markers. TCRdb reprocessed the 5' RACE reads; each CDR3 protein has one entry and no DNA is given. The table for this sample gives about 390,000 distinct CDR3 sequences. Sequencing was performed on blood T cells: a sorted CD56 or NKG2C T cell subset, CD4+ or CD8+ T cells, or bulk PBMC T cells (not recorded which). The origin of the receptors is a woman aged 45-65 years in good health.

The V call is TRBV29-1, the J call TRBJ2-2; TCRdb indicates TRBD1, and absent DNA this call remains unverified. CDR3 length: 15 amino acids. Germline CDR1 SQVTM, CDR2 ANQGSEA. CDR3 sequence: CSVDQGNTNTGELFF.

The CDR3 reads CSARDRATSGSRSTDTQYF. The rearrangement links TRBV20-1 to TRBJ2-3; lacking DNA, the TRBD2 call made by TCRdb goes unchecked. CDR3 length: 19 amino acids. Per germline, CDR1 DFQATT and CDR2 SNEGSKA (reference sequence).

V usage is TRBV6-1 and J usage is TRBJ2-1. The CDR3 is 15 amino acids. CDR1 is MNHNS and CDR2 is SASEGT in the germline V gene. The CDR3 loop is CASSKGLGAYNEQFF.

The V call is TRBV18, the J call TRBJ1-1; absent DNA, TCRdb's TRBD1 call cannot be checked. Germline values: CDR1 KGHSH, CDR2 LQKENI. The CDR3 totals 16 residues. CDR3 residues: CASSLKRDREMLEAFF.

The CDR3 is CASSLGPNNEQFF. The rearrangement links TRBV7-9 to TRBJ2-1. This CDR3 has 13 amino acids. The germline CDR1 and CDR2 sequences are SEHNR and FQNEAQ (reference sequence).

The chain carries TRBV4-1 and TRBJ2-5; TCRdb designates TRBD2, a call that cannot be tested without DNA. The germline CDR1 and CDR2 sequences are MGHRA and YSYEKL. The CDR3 is 15 residues long. CDR3 amino acids: CASREGGGGGETQYF.

CDR3 in amino acids: CASSYSRDTGYEQYF. The chain links TRBV6-5 to TRBJ2-7; TCRdb names TRBD1, which stays unverified in the absence of DNA. There are 15 residues in the CDR3. CDR1 and CDR2 from the germline V gene are MNHEY and SVGAGI.

This sequence joins TRBV7-9 and TRBJ2-7; TCRdb designates TRBD2, a call that cannot be tested without DNA. The CDR3 is 17 amino acids. Germline CDR1 reads SEHNR; CDR2 reads FQNEAQ (reference sequence). The chain's CDR3 is CASSPQHPFRETSEQYF. Variable domain in full (rest from reference TRBV7-9 and TRBJ2-7): DTGVSQNPRHKITKRGQNVTFRCDPISEHNRLYWYRQTLGQGPEFLTYFQNEAQLEKSRLLSDRFSAERPKGSFSTLEIQRTEQGDSAMYLCASSPQHPFRETSEQYFGPGTRLTVT.